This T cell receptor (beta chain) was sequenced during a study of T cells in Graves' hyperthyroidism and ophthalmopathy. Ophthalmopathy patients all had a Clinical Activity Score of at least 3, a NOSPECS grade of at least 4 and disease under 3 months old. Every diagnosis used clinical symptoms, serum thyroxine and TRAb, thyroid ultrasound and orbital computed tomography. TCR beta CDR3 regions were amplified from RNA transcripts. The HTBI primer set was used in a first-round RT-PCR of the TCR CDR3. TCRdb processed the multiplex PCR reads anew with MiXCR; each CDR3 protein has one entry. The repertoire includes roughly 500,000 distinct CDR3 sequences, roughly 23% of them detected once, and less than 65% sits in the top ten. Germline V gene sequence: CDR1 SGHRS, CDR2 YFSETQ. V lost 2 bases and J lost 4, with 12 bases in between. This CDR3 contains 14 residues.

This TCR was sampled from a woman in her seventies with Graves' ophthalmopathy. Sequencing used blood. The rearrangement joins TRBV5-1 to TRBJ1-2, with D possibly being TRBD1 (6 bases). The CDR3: CASSLQGFSYGYTF. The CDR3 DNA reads TGCGCCAGCAGCTTACAGGGTTTCAGCTATGGCTACACCTTC.